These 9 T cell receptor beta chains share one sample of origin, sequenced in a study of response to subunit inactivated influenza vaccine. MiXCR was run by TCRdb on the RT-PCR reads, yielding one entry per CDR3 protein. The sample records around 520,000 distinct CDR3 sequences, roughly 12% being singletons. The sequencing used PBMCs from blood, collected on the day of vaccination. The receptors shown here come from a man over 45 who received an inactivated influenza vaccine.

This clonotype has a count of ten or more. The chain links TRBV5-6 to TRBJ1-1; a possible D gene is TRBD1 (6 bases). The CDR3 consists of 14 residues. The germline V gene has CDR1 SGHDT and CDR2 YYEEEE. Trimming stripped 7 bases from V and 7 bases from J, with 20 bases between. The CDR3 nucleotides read TGTGCCAGCGGTAAACAGGGACTCCGGGATGAAGCTTTCTTT. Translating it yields CASGKQGLRDEAFF.

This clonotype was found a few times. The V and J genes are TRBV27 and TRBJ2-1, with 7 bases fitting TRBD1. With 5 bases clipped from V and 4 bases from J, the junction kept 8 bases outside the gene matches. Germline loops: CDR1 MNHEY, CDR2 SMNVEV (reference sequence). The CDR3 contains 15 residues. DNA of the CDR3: TGTGCCAGCAGTCTAAGGGACAGCATTTACAATGAGCAGTTCTTC. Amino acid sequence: CASSLRDSIYNEQFF.

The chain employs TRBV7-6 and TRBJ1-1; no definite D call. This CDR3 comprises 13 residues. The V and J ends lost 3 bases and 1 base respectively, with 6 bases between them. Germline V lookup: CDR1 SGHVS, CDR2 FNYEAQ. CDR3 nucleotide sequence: TGTGCCAGCAGCTTCTTAGCGAACACTGAAGCTTTCTTT. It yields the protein CASSFLANTEAFF. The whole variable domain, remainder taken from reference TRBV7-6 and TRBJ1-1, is GAGVSQSPRYKVTKRGQDVALRCDPISGHVSLYWYRQALGQGPEFLTYFNYEAQQDKSGLPNDRFSAERPEGSISTLTIQRTEQRDSAMYRCASSFLANTEAFFGQGTRLTVV.

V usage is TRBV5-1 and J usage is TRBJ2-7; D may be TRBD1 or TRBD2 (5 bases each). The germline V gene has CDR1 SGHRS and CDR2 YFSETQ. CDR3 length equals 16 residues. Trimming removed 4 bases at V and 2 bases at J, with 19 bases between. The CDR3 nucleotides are TGCGCCAGCAGCGTGGGAGCTGGGACCGGTACCTACGAGCAGTACTTC. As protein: CASSVGAGTGTYEQYF.

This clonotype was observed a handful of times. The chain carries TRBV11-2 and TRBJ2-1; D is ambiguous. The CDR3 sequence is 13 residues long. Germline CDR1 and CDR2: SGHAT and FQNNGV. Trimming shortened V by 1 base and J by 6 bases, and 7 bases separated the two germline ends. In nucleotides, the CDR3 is TGTGCCAGCAGCTTAGTCCGAGCCAATGAGCAGTTCTTC. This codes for CASSLVRANEQFF. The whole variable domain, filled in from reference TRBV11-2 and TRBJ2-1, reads EAGVAQSPRYKIIEKRQSVAFWCNPISGHATLYWYQQILGQGPKLLIQFQNNGVVDDSQLPKDRFSAERLKGVDSTLKIQPAKLEDSAVYLCASSLVRANEQFFGPGTRLTVL.

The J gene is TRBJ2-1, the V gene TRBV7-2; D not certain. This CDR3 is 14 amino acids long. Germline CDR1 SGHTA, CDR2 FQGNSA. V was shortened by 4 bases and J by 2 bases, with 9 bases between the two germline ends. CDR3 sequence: CASSSPATYNEQFF. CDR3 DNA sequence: TGTGCCAGCAGCTCCCCGGCGACCTACAATGAGCAGTTCTTC.

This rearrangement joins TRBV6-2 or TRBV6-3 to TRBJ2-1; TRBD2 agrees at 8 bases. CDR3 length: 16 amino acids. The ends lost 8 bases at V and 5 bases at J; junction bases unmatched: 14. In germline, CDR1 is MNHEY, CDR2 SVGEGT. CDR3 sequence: CASGKKRGRPNNEQFF. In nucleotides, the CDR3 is TGTGCCAGCGGAAAAAAGCGGGGGAGGCCAAACAATGAGCAGTTCTTC.

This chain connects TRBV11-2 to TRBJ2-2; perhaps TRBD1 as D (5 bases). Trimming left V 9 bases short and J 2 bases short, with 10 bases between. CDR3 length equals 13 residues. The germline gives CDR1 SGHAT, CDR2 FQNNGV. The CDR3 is CASGAPNTGELFF. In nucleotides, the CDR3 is TGTGCCAGTGGGGCACCTAACACCGGGGAGCTGTTTTTT. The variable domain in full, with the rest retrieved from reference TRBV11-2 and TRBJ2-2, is EAGVAQSPRYKIIEKRQSVAFWCNPISGHATLYWYQQILGQGPKLLIQFQNNGVVDDSQLPKDRFSAERLKGVDSTLKIQPAKLEDSAVYLCASGAPNTGELFFGEGSRLTVL.

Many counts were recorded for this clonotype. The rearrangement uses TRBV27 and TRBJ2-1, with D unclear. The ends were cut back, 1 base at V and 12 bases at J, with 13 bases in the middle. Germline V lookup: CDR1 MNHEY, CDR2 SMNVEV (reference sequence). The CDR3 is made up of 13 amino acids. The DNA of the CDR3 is TGTGCCAGCAGTTTATTATGGAGTGCTGGGCAGTTCTTC. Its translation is CASSLLWSAGQFF.